This is a list of T cell receptor beta chains from one sample in a study of T-cell reconstitution after alpha-beta-depleted transplantation in children. MiXCR, run by TCRdb on the PCR reads, gives a single entry per CDR3 protein. The sample consists of a few hundred thousand distinct CDR3 sequences, roughly 22% of them appearing once. The source was PBMCs from the stem cell graft donor, collected from the stem cell graft. The source is a human donor who donated a stem cell graft to a child with acute myeloid leukemia. CDR3s include the opening cysteine and the closing phenylalanine or tryptophan. A D gene is named only where the DNA matches it firmly. Only part of the rows carry a size: once, few, many, or a class if the clone is expanded.

j_call | d_call | clone_size | v_call | cdr3_aa | cdr3_nt
TRBJ2-7 | TRBD1 | . | TRBV6-1 | CASSKTGGFYEQYF | TGTGCCAGCAGTAAGACAGGGGGCTTCTACGAGCAGTACTTC
TRBJ2-7 | . | many | TRBV29-1 | CSVSRTESYEQYF | TGCAGCGTTTCGAGGACAGAGTCCTACGAGCAGTACTTC
TRBJ2-7 | . | . | TRBV14 | CASSQVLWGRIYEQYF | TGTGCCAGCAGCCAAGTCCTATGGGGGAGGATCTACGAGCAGTACTTC
TRBJ2-7 | TRBD2 | . | TRBV7-8 | CASTQLAGGGYEQYF | TGTGCCAGCACACAACTAGCGGGAGGCGGCTACGAGCAGTACTTC
TRBJ2-1 | TRBD2 | . | TRBV20-1 | CSARSGSAGVPNEQFF | TGCAGTGCTAGAAGTGGCTCTGCGGGAGTTCCAAATGAGCAGTTCTTC
TRBJ2-3 | . | . | TRBV7-3 | CASSPQGRADTQYF | TGTGCCAGCAGCCCACAGGGTAGGGCAGATACGCAGTATTTT
TRBJ2-7 | . | many | TRBV12-3/TRBV12-4 | CASRQDAYEQYF | TGTGCCAGCCGACAGGATGCCTACGAGCAGTACTTC
TRBJ2-1 | . | many | TRBV6-5 | CASLGEQFF | TGTGCCAGCCTGGGCGAGCAGTTCTTC
TRBJ2-1 | . | . | TRBV24-1 | CATSEQTAIGLFF | TGTGCCACCAGTGAGCAGACAGCTATTGGGTTGTTCTTC
TRBJ2-1 | TRBD2 | . | TRBV29-1 | CSVEPREGYNEQFF | TGCAGCGTTGAACCCCGGGAGGGTTACAATGAGCAGTTCTTC
TRBJ1-6 | . | many | TRBV20-1 | CSARSGARSPLHF | TGCAGTGCTAGATCGGGGGCCAGATCACCCCTCCACTTT
TRBJ2-7 | . | many | TRBV12-3/TRBV12-4 | CASAQTPTRNEQYF | TGTGCCAGCGCTCAGACCCCTACTCGGAACGAGCAGTACTTC
TRBJ2-1 | . | . | TRBV20-1 | CSGRPHNEQFF | TGCAGTGGGCGGCCCCACAATGAGCAGTTCTTC
TRBJ2-1 | . | few | TRBV24-1 | CATSGTVSNEQFF | TGTGCCACCTCGGGCACCGTCTCTAATGAGCAGTTCTTC
TRBJ2-1 | TRBD1 | few | TRBV29-1 | CSVEGTGNNEQFF | TGCAGCGTTGAAGGGACAGGGAACAATGAGCAGTTCTTC
TRBJ2-3 | . | . | TRBV27 | CASSPLSTSTDTQYF | TGTGCCAGCAGTCCACTAAGTACTAGCACAGATACGCAGTATTTT
TRBJ1-4 | TRBD1 | few | TRBV5-1 | CASSSRPGQGSEKLFF | TGCGCCAGCAGCTCAAGACCGGGACAGGGTAGTGAAAAACTGTTTTTT
TRBJ2-5 | . | few | TRBV5-1 | CASSFQGEETQYF | TGCGCCAGCAGCTTCCAGGGAGAAGAGACCCAGTACTTC
TRBJ2-1 | . | few | TRBV5-1 | CASSLNQYNEQFF | TGCGCCAGCAGCTTGAACCAATACAATGAGCAGTTCTTC
TRBJ2-1 | . | many | TRBV29-1 | CSVDQRAYNEQFF | TGCAGCGTTGACCAGCGGGCGTACAATGAGCAGTTCTTC
TRBJ2-2 | . | . | TRBV15 | CATSRVTTGNTGELFF | TGTGCCACCAGCAGAGTTACGACTGGGAACACCGGGGAGCTGTTTTTT
TRBJ1-5 | . | few | TRBV20-1 | CSVSGHSNQPQHF | TGCAGTGTAAGCGGCCATAGCAATCAGCCCCAGCATTTT
TRBJ1-2 | . | . | TRBV28 | CASSQPLQGKAGYTF | TGTGCCAGCAGTCAACCTCTTCAGGGGAAAGCTGGCTACACCTTC
TRBJ2-7 | . | many | TRBV12-3/TRBV12-4 | CASSPRTSEFEQYF | TGTGCCAGCAGTCCCCGGACATCGGAGTTCGAGCAGTACTTC
TRBJ2-7 | TRBD2 | few | TRBV15 | CATSKSPGLAGGPLQYF | TGTGCCACCAGCAAATCACCGGGACTAGCGGGAGGGCCTTTGCAGTACTTC
TRBJ1-2 | . | many | TRBV12-3/TRBV12-4 | CASSLGGADGYTF | TGTGCCAGCAGTCTGGGGGGCGCTGATGGCTACACCTTC
TRBJ1-2 | . | . | TRBV28 | CASTEAPRVYGYTF | TGTGCCAGCACCGAAGCCCCCAGGGTCTATGGCTACACCTTC
TRBJ2-3 | . | . | TRBV13 | CASSLRSEGGTDTQYF | TGTGCCAGCAGCTTACGTTCGGAGGGGGGCACAGATACGCAGTATTTT
TRBJ2-1 | . | many | TRBV6-4 | CASSDGSSSYNEQFF | TGTGCCAGCAGTGACGGGTCTAGCTCCTACAATGAGCAGTTCTTC
TRBJ2-7 | . | few | TRBV28 | CASRRRGTSYEQYF | TGTGCCAGCCGTCGCCGGGGCACGTCCTACGAGCAGTACTTC